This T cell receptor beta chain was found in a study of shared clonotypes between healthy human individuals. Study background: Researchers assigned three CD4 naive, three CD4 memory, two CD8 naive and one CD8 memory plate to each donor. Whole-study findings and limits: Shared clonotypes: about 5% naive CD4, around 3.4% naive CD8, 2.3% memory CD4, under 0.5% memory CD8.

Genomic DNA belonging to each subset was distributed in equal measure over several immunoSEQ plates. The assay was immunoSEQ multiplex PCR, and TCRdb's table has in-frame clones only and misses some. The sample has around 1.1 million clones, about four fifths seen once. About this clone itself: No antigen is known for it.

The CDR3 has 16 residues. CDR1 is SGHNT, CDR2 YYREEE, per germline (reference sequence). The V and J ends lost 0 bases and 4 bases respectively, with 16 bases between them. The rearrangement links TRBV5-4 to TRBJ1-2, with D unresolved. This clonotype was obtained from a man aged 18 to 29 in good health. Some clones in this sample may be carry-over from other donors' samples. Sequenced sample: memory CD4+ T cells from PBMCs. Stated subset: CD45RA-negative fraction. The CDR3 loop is CASSLAERLTFYGYTF. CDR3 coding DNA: TGTGCCAGCAGCTTGGCCGAAAGACTCACCTTCTATGGCTACACCTTC.